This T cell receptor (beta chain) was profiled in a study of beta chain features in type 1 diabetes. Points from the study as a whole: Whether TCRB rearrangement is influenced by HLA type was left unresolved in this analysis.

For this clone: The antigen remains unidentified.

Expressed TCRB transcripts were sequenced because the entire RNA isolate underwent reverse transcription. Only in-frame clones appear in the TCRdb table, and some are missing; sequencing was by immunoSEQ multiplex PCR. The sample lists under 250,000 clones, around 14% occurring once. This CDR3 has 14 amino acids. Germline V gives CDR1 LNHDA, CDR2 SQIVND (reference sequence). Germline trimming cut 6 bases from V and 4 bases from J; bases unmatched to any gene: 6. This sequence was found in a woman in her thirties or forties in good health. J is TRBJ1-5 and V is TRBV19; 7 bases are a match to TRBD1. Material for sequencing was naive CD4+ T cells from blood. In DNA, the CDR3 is TGTGCCAGTAGCCCCGGGACAGATAATCAGCCCCAGCATTTT. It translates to CASSPGTDNQPQHF.